This T cell receptor beta chain emerged from a study of blood T cell repertoires in COVID-19. Study at large: PBMCs, B-cell-depleted T cells, or T cells were the source of the cDNA or gDNA that made up the material.

Original handling: Estimated nucleated cell counts came from reference gene primer amplification. Assay: immunoSEQ multiplex PCR; the TCRdb copy retains only in-frame clones and omits some. Clone size and V and J calls were adopted from that table, with D and trimming inferred from the DNA. The sample holds about 300,000 clones; approximately 90% are singletons and the top ten take approximately 4.2%. Germline loops: CDR1 SNHLY, CDR2 FYNNEI. With 9 bases clipped from V and 4 bases from J, the junction kept 2 bases outside the gene matches. CDR3 size: 12 residues. Specimen: peripheral blood. The rearrangement uses TRBV2 and TRBJ2-3; 9 bases fit TRBD1. This TCR derives from a man in his forties or fifties with acute or convalescent COVID-19. DNA for the CDR3: TGTGCCAGTAGACAGGGGGCAGATACGCAGTATTTT. Its protein product is CASRQGADTQYF.